The 17 T cell receptor beta chains below come from one sample, sequenced in a study of CD8 T cells in ankylosing spondylitis (TCRdb year 2017). The full study reports these points: Blood from ankylosing spondylitis patients appeared to be characterized by a TCR beta motif composed of 7 to 9 highly homologous amino acid variants.

Library prep was done by 5' RACE. These reads were obtained on an Illumina HiSeq 2500. TCRdb reprocessed the public reads (quality trimming at Q25 with fastp, clone calling with MiXCR) and kept in-frame beta chains. Every CDR3 protein is listed once, alongside the most common genes and DNA of its rows. The sample has under 950,000 distinct CDR3 sequences on record, over 15% of them singletons. The biggest ten clones account for 15% to 20% of the sample. Antigen specificity for these receptors is unknown. Specimen: blood, either unsorted or a sorted T cell fraction (not recorded which). All receptors come from a male donor with ankylosing spondylitis.

This chain uses TRBV27 with TRBJ1-1, with TRBD1 matching 10 bases. CDR3 size: 14 residues. Germline V lookup: CDR1 MNHEY, CDR2 SMNVEV (reference sequence). Trimming took 8 bases from V and 6 from J; bases not matched to a gene: 9. The CDR3 sequence: CASSSGTGVPEAFF. CDR3 in DNA: TGTGCCAGCTCCTCGGGGACAGGGGTGCCTGAAGCTTTCTTT.

Only one count was recorded for this clonotype. The chain's CDR3 is CASSVGSGFTYEQYF. CDR3 DNA: TGTGCCAGCAGCGTAGGTTCTGGATTCACCTACGAGCAGTACTTC. This chain connects TRBV9 to TRBJ2-7; no definite D call. V dropped 0 bases and J dropped 2 bases, with 12 bases sitting between them. The CDR3 extends over 15 amino acids. Germline CDR1 is SGDLS and CDR2 is YYNGEE.

The CDR3 nucleotides are TGTGCCAGCAGCTCCGGGACCCTAAACTATGGCTACACCTTC. Translation gives CASSSGTLNYGYTF. The chain carries TRBV7-9 and TRBJ1-2; tentative D call: TRBD1 (5 bases). The CDR3 contains 14 residues. The germline V and J ends were trimmed by 4 bases and 2 bases, with 11 bases remaining between them. Germline loops: CDR1 SEHNR, CDR2 FQNEAQ (reference sequence).

This clonotype has at least ten counts. The V gene is TRBV13, the J gene TRBJ2-3; D is uncertain. The CDR3 is 12 amino acids. Germline V CDR1 and CDR2: PRHDT, FYEKMQ (reference sequence). Trimming pared 6 bases from V and 2 bases from J, leaving 6 bases between. CDR3 sequence: CASSSLTDTQYF. In DNA, the CDR3 is TGTGCCAGCAGTTCCCTCACAGATACGCAGTATTTT. The variable domain in full, completed from reference TRBV13 and TRBJ2-3, reads AAGVIQSPRHLIKEKRETATLKCYPIPRHDTVYWYQQGPGQDPQFLISFYEKMQSDKGSIPDRFSAQQFSDYHSELNMSSLELGDSALYFCASSSLTDTQYFGPGTRLTVL.

This clonotype has a handful of counts. This may be a read error, as it is one base from a much larger clone. The rearrangement links TRBV3-1 to TRBJ2-5; the D call may be TRBD1 or TRBD2 (5 bases each). Germline V gives CDR1 LGHDT, CDR2 YNNKEL (reference sequence). The CDR3 has 13 residues. Trimming removed 0 bases at V and 3 bases at J, with 5 bases between. DNA for the CDR3: TGTGCCAGCAGCCAAGAGGGGGAAGAGACCCAGTACTTC. Translation gives CASSQEGEETQYF.

This clonotype was seen at least ten times. The rearrangement joins TRBV29-1 to TRBJ2-3, with 11 bases aligning to TRBD2. The J segment lost 0 bases and the V segment lost 1 base, leaving 6 bases of the junction unmatched. Looked up from germline, CDR1 is SQVTM and CDR2 is ANQGSEA. CDR3 size: 17 residues. The CDR3 reads CSVEAPGLAESTDTQYF. The CDR3 DNA sequence: TGCAGCGTTGAAGCCCCGGGACTAGCGGAAAGCACAGATACGCAGTATTTT.

J is TRBJ2-3 and V is TRBV27, with unresolved D. CDR3 length equals 14 residues. The V gene lost 3 bases and the J gene lost 6 bases, with 13 bases spanning the gap. CDR1 is MNHEY and CDR2 is SMNVEV in the germline V gene (reference sequence). The CDR3 nucleotides are TGTGCCAGCAGTTTGATGGCGAACACGGATACGCAGTATTTT. Protein sequence: CASSLMANTDTQYF.

V gene TRBV10-3 combines with J gene TRBJ2-5; 11 positions match TRBD2. The V gene end was trimmed by 6 bases and the J gene end by 5 bases; junction bases not matched to a gene: 8. The CDR3 spans 15 residues. CDR1 and CDR2 from the germline V gene are ENHRY and SYGVKD. The CDR3 protein is CAIRGSGGAEETQYF. Here the CDR3 DNA reads TGTGCCATCAGGGGTAGCGGGGGGGCCGAGGAGACCCAGTACTTC.

This chain connects TRBV29-1 to TRBJ1-1, with D possibly TRBD1 on 5 matching bases. This CDR3 is built from 13 residues. Trimming stripped 6 bases from V and 0 bases from J, with 11 bases between. The germline V gene encodes CDR1 SQVTM and CDR2 ANQGSEA. The CDR3 region has the DNA TGCAGCGTGTGGGACCCAATGAACACTGAAGCTTTCTTT. Its protein is CSVWDPMNTEAFF.

The chain is built from TRBV7-2 and TRBJ2-1, with D uncertain. The CDR3 covers 14 residues. Per germline, CDR1 SGHTA and CDR2 FQGNSA. V gave up 1 base and J gave up 3 bases, with 7 bases separating them. For the CDR3, the DNA is TGTGCCAGCAGCTTAGGGATCAACTACAATGAGCAGTTCTTC. Translated: CASSLGINYNEQFF.

This clonotype was seen only a few times. The chain is built from TRBV12-3 or TRBV12-4 and TRBJ1-2; TRBD1 is a possible D gene (6 bases). Trimming removed 8 bases at V and 4 bases at J, with 11 bases between. The CDR3 is 12 amino acids. The chain's CDR3 is CASGDILYGYTF. CDR3 coding DNA: TGTGCCAGCGGGGACATCCTCTATGGCTACACCTTC.

There are a few counts of this clonotype. The chain carries TRBV20-1 and TRBJ2-3; D might be TRBD2 (6 bases). V lost 2 bases to trimming and J lost 8 bases, with 20 bases between them. The CDR3 is 15 amino acids. Looked up from germline, CDR1 is DFQATT and CDR2 is SNEGSKA (reference sequence). Written as DNA, the CDR3 is TGCAGTGCTAGATCCCTCCCCCCGGGGGTCGGTACGCAGTATTTT. As protein: CSARSLPPGVGTQYF.

The J gene is TRBJ1-2, the V gene TRBV5-5; 7 positions agree with TRBD1. The CDR3 runs to 15 residues. V dropped 0 bases and J dropped 4; count of bases not matched to a gene: 6. Per germline, CDR1 SGHKS and CDR2 YYEKEE (reference sequence). The CDR3 is CASSLATGVGYGYTF. CDR3 nucleotide sequence: TGTGCCAGCAGCTTGGCCACAGGGGTAGGCTATGGCTACACCTTC.

The chain recombines TRBV24-1 with TRBJ2-5, with 10 bases that match TRBD2. CDR1 and CDR2 (germline): KGHDR, SFDVKD. Losses at the gene ends were 3 bases for V and 3 bases for J; bases not matched to a gene: 6. The CDR3 is 16 residues long. Written as DNA, the CDR3 is TGTGCCACCAGTGATGTCGGACTAGCGGAAGAAGAGACCCAGTACTTC. This gives the protein CATSDVGLAEEETQYF.

CDR3 DNA: TGTGCCAGCAGCCAAGGGGTTGGCGGGGTGTCGGAAAAACTGTTTTTT. It is translated as CASSQGVGGVSEKLFF. The rearrangement uses TRBV4-2 and TRBJ1-4; D is undetermined. The germline V and J ends were trimmed by 1 base and 8 bases, with 17 bases remaining between them. This CDR3 is 16 amino acids long. The germline gives CDR1 LGHNA, CDR2 YNFKEQ.

This clonotype was seen many times. The chain couples TRBV5-4 to TRBJ2-1, with TRBD1 matching over 7 bases. There are 15 residues in the CDR3. CDR1 SGHNT and CDR2 YYREEE come from the germline V gene (reference sequence). Trimming took 2 bases from V and 8 from J; bases not matched to a gene: 10. CDR3 residues: CASSLAAGGTHEQFF. Written as DNA, the CDR3 is TGTGCCAGCAGCTTAGCGGCAGGGGGAACCCATGAGCAGTTCTTC. The full variable domain, with the rest looked up from reference TRBV5-4 and TRBJ2-1, is ETGVTQSPTHLIKTRGQQVTLRCSSQSGHNTVSWYQQALGQGPQFIFQYYREEENGRGNFPPRFSGLQFPNYSSELNVNALELDDSALYLCASSLAAGGTHEQFFGPGTRLTVL.

V and J are TRBV12-3 or TRBV12-4 and TRBJ2-2, with a tentative D call TRBD2 (6 bases). The germline V and J ends were trimmed by 2 bases and 3 bases, with 10 bases remaining between them. The CDR3 length is 15 residues. The CDR3 nucleotides are TGTGCCAGCAGTTTATATAGCGGTTACACCGGGGAGCTGTTTTTT. As protein: CASSLYSGYTGELFF.